This is a list of T cell receptor beta chains from one sample in a study of memory B cells and T cells in multiple sclerosis. No antigen is known for these receptors. Libraries were prepared by immunoSEQ multiplex PCR; TCRdb keeps only in-frame clonotypes and omits some of them. The table has some 48,000 clones, over 75% seen once. The sequencing input was PBMCs from blood kept in culture. These receptors were obtained from a human donor with multiple sclerosis. CDR3s include the opening cysteine and the closing phenylalanine or tryptophan. A D gene is named only where the DNA matches it firmly. Expanded clones get a size class; other rows say once, few or many, or leave the size out.

clone_size	d_call	v_call	j_call	cdr3_nt	cdr3_aa
once	-	TRBV7-6	TRBJ2-5	TGTGCCAGCCGCAAAGGAGGGGGAGAAGAGACCCAGTACTTC	CASRKGGGEETQYF
few	TRBD2	TRBV28	TRBJ2-7	TGTGCCAGCAGTCCCCGTACTAGCGGATACGAGCAGTACTTC	CASSPRTSGYEQYF
-	TRBD1	TRBV6-5	TRBJ1-6	TGTGCCAGCAGTTCCCACTCGACAGGGACAAGTTCACCCCTCCACTTT	CASSSHSTGTSSPLHF
-	-	TRBV15	TRBJ1-1	TGTGCCACCAGCGCTCGAAAAACTGGGGGGGGAACTGAAGCTTTCTTT	CATSARKTGGGTEAFF
-	-	TRBV6-5	TRBJ1-1	TGTGCCAGCAGTTACTCGGGCAGTTCCACTGAAGCTTTCTTT	CASSYSGSSTEAFF
-	-	TRBV14	TRBJ1-3	TGTGCCAGCAGCCAAGATTTGGCAGGAGGGGGAAACACCATATATTTT	CASSQDLAGGGNTIYF
-	TRBD2	TRBV7-8	TRBJ2-1	TGTGCCAGCAGCGTGGGGGGGAGTATTAGCTCCTACAATGAGCAGTTCTTC	CASSVGGSISSYNEQFF
once	TRBD1	TRBV6-1	TRBJ1-2	TGTGCCAGCAATTCTCCGGGACAGGGGGCTTCTGGCTACACCTTC	CASNSPGQGASGYTF
-	TRBD1	TRBV7-2	TRBJ1-2	TGTGCCAGCAGCGCCCGACAGGGGAACTATGGCTACACCTTC	CASSARQGNYGYTF
-	TRBD1	TRBV10-2	TRBJ1-1	TGCGCCAGCAGTTTCGACAGGGGGCTTGGCGACACTGAAGCTTTCTTT	CASSFDRGLGDTEAFF
-	-	TRBV6-5	TRBJ2-6	TGTGCCAGCAGTTTAAGACAGGACCCTGGGGCCAACGTCCTGACTTTC	CASSLRQDPGANVLTF
once	-	TRBV2	TRBJ1-2	TGTGCCAGCAGGAACACAGGGAATGGCTACACCTTC	CASRNTGNGYTF
-	-	TRBV5-6	TRBJ2-3	TGTGCCAGCAGCTTGGGGACGGGGGGCACAGATACGCAGTATTTT	CASSLGTGGTDTQYF
-	TRBD2	TRBV28	TRBJ2-5	TGTGCCACCAAGCGGGGGGGTTGGGAGACCCAGTACTTC	CATKRGGWETQYF
few	TRBD1	TRBV9	TRBJ1-5	TGTGCCAGCAGCGTAGGGGGGACAGACAATCAGCCCCAGCATTTT	CASSVGGTDNQPQHF
-	TRBD1	TRBV6-5	TRBJ1-2	TGTGCCAGCACTCGAGACAGGGTCCAGCATGGCTACACCTTC	CASTRDRVQHGYTF
-	-	TRBV27	TRBJ2-7	TGTGCCAGCAGTTTACGGGGGGCCGCATCCTACGAGCAGTACTTC	CASSLRGAASYEQYF
few	-	TRBV5-6	TRBJ2-2	TGTGCCAGCAGCTTGCTAGGGGCCTCGAACACCGGGGAGCTGTTTTTT	CASSLLGASNTGELFF
-	TRBD1	TRBV25-1	TRBJ1-4	TGTGCCAGCAGTCCGCCCGCGACAGGGTATCGTGAAAAACTGTTTTTT	CASSPPATGYREKLFF
few	-	TRBV13	TRBJ1-1	TGTGCCAGCAGCTCGTGGCGGGACAAAGAGGCTTTCTTT	CASSSWRDKEAFF
once	TRBD1	TRBV5-1	TRBJ2-5	TGCGCCAGCAGCAGGGACAGGGCTTCTCAAGAGACCCAGTACTTC	CASSRDRASQETQYF
-	-	TRBV11-2	TRBJ2-2	TGTGCCAGCAGCTTAGTCACGCGGGCAGGGAACACTGGGGAGCTGTTTTTT	CASSLVTRAGNTGELFF
-	-	TRBV19	TRBJ1-5	TGTGCCAGTAGGATGGGGGTGCAGCCCCAGCATTTT	CASRMGVQPQHF
-	-	TRBV2	TRBJ1-2	TGTGCCAGCAGTGAGCGAGCGCCTTTGGGCTACACCTTC	CASSERAPLGYTF
-	-	TRBV29-1	TRBJ1-1	TGCAGCGTTGAGTTAATATACAGGCCGAACACTGAAGCTTTCTTT	CSVELIYRPNTEAFF
-	-	TRBV7-2	TRBJ1-3	TGTGCCAGCAGCCGCGACAGCTACTCTGGAAACACCATATATTTT	CASSRDSYSGNTIYF
once	TRBD2	TRBV5-1	TRBJ2-3	TGCGCCAGCAGCTTGGCGCTAGCGGGCACAGATACGCAGTATTTT	CASSLALAGTDTQYF
-	-	TRBV15	TRBJ1-1	TGTGCCACCAGCAGATCGGAAAACACTGAAGCTTTCTTT	CATSRSENTEAFF
-	-	TRBV30	TRBJ1-6	TGTGCCTGGAGTGGCTACGGCAGGTACACGCCCGGTTCACCCCTCCACTTT	CAWSGYGRYTPGSPLHF
-	-	TRBV19	TRBJ2-3	TGTGCCAGTAGGGTAGGAGCAGATACGCAGTATTTT	CASRVGADTQYF
-	TRBD1	TRBV18	TRBJ1-1	TGTGCCAGCTCACCCTCGACAGGGACGAACACTGAAGCTTTCTTT	CASSPSTGTNTEAFF
-	TRBD1	TRBV6-6	TRBJ1-1	TGTGCCAGCAGTCCCAGACAGGGTGGCACTGAAGCTTTCTTT	CASSPRQGGTEAFF
-	TRBD2	TRBV15	TRBJ2-5	TGTGCCACCAGCAGCCTAGCGGGGGGGCAAGAGACCCAGTACTTC	CATSSLAGGQETQYF
-	TRBD2	TRBV11-3	TRBJ2-1	TGTGCCAGCAGCCCAGGGGCGGCTGGGACTAGCGGGGGCGCCGCGTGGGAGCAGTTCTTC	CASSPGAAGTSGGAAWEQFF
-	-	TRBV7-8	TRBJ2-5	TGTGCCAGCAGCTTAAGGGGGGCCAGTACAGAGACCCAGTACTTC	CASSLRGASTETQYF
-	TRBD1	TRBV30	TRBJ1-6	TGTGCCTGGGCGACAGGGAATTCACCCCTCCACTTT	CAWATGNSPLHF
-	TRBD1	TRBV10-3	TRBJ2-5	TGTGCCATCACCAGCGGACAGGGGGATGGGGAGACCCAGTACTTC	CAITSGQGDGETQYF